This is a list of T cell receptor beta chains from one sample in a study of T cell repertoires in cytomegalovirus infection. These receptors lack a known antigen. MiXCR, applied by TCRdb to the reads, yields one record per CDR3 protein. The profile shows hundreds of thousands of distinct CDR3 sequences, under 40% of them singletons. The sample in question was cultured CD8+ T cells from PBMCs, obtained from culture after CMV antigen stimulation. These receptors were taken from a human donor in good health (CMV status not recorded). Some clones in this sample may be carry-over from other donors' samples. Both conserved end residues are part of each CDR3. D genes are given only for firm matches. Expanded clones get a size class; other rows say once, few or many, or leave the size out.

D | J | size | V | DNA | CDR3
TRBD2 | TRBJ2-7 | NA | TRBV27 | TGTGCCAGCAGTTTATCCCCTAGCGGGCAAACCTACGAGCAGTACTTC | CASSLSPSGQTYEQYF
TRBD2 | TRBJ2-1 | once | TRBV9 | TGTGCCAGCAGCTTCACCCCGGGGGGCGGGGGGGCCACCAATGAGCAGTTCTTC | CASSFTPGGGGATNEQFF
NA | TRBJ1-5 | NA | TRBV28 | TGTGCCAGCAGTTACGACGGTTTCGGCAATCAGCCCCAGCATTTT | CASSYDGFGNQPQHF
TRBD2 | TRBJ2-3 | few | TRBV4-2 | TGTGCCAGCAGCCAAGAAGGTCGGGGGGGCCGGGCAGATACGCAGTATTTT | CASSQEGRGGRADTQYF
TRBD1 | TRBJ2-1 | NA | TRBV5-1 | TGCGCCAGCAGCCCCAGGACAGGGGTCTACAATGAGCAGTTCTTC | CASSPRTGVYNEQFF
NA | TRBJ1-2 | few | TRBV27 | TGTGCCAGCAGTTTACGGTGGCTCACGGGGGGCTACACCTTC | CASSLRWLTGGYTF
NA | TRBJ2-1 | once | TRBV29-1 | TGCAGCGTCCAGATTGGGGGCTGGGACAATGAGCAGTTCTTC | CSVQIGGWDNEQFF
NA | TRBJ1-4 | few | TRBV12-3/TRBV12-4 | TGTGCCAGCAGTTTAGTGGCAGCCGACTCCAGTGAAAAACTGTTTTTT | CASSLVAADSSEKLFF
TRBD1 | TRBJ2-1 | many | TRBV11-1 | TGTGCCAGCAGCTCACGCTTAGGGGGCGATGAGCAGTTCTTC | CASSSRLGGDEQFF
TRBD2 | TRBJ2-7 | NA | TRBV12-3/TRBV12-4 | TGTGCCAGCAGTTTGATCGAGCGGGGTCCCTACGAGCAGTACTTC | CASSLIERGPYEQYF
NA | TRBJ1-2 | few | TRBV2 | TGTGCCAGCAGTGAAAGATACGAGCGTAACTATGGCTACACCTTC | CASSERYERNYGYTF
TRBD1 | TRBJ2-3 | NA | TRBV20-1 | TGCAGTGCTCCGGACAGGGGGCGCCGGGGAGATACGCAGTATTTT | CSAPDRGRRGDTQYF
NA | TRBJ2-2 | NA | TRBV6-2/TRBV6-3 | TGTGCCAGCAGTTACCCGGACAGAGAAAAGTGGTGGATCGGGGAGCTGTTTTTT | CASSYPDREKWWIGELFF
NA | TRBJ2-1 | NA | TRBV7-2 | TGTGCCAGCAGCCCCTTTTGGACGCCCGGGGCTCTTTACAATGAGCAGTTCTTC | CASSPFWTPGALYNEQFF
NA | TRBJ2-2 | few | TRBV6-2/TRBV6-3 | TGTGCCAGCAGTCCCCACATACGGCCGAACACCGGGGAGCTGTTTTTT | CASSPHIRPNTGELFF
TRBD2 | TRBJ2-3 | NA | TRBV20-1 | TGCAGTGCTACAGCTAGCGGAGGCTTGTCAGATACGCAGTATTTT | CSATASGGLSDTQYF
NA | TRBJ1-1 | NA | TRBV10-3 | TGTGCCACCGGACAGCCGAACACTGAAGCTTTCTTT | CATGQPNTEAFF
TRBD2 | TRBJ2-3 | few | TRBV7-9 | TGTGCCAGCAGCTCCACCCAACTAGCGGGGGGGATAGATACGCAGTATTTT | CASSSTQLAGGIDTQYF
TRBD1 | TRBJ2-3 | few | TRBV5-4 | TGTGCCAGCAGGACGTTACAGGGGGCTAGCACAGATACGCAGTATTTT | CASRTLQGASTDTQYF
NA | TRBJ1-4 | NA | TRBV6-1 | TGTGCCAGCAGTGAAGGAAGAGGCACTAATGAAAAACTGTTTTTT | CASSEGRGTNEKLFF
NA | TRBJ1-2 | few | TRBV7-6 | TGTGCCAGCAGCTCCTCCAAGACGGCTAACTATGGCTACACCTTC | CASSSSKTANYGYTF
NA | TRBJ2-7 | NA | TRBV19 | TGTGCCAGTAGTATAGTTCCAGGGACCTCTGAGGGGAAGTACTTC | CASSIVPGTSEGKYF
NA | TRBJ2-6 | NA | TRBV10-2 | TGCGCCAGCAGGGGGCTAAAGTCTGGGGCCAACGTCCTGACTTTC | CASRGLKSGANVLTF
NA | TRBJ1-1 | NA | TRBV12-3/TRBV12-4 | TGTGCCAGCAGTACCGAGGCCTCTGACGGAGGGACTGAAGCTTTCTTT | CASSTEASDGGTEAFF
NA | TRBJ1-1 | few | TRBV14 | TGTGCCAGCAGCCACGTTTTTTTGAACACTGAAGCTTTCTTT | CASSHVFLNTEAFF
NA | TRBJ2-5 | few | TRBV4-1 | TGCGCCAGCAGCCGAGAGCCGAGCGGGCAAGAGACCCAGTACTTC | CASSREPSGQETQYF
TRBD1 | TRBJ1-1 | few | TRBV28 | TGTGCCAGCAGTGAAACAGGGGTGGACACTGAAGCTTTCTTT | CASSETGVDTEAFF
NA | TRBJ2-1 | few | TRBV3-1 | TGTGCCAGCAGCCAAGTAATAGTCGGGGACGGCAGAAACAATGAGCAGTTCTTC | CASSQVIVGDGRNNEQFF
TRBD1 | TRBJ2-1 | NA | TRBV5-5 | TGTGCCAGCACCGTCCGACAGGGCTACTCCTACAATGAGCAGTTCTTC | CASTVRQGYSYNEQFF
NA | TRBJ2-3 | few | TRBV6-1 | TGTGCCAGCAGTGAATGGGCGGGGGCTCTCAACACAGATACGCAGTATTTT | CASSEWAGALNTDTQYF
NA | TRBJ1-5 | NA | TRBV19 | TGTGCCACAGGGAGCGACGGAGGAAACGGCAATCAGCCCCAGCATTTT | CATGSDGGNGNQPQHF
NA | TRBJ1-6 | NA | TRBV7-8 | TGTGCCAGCAGCTGGGCTCGAGAGCCCTCCTATAATTCACCCCTCCACTTT | CASSWAREPSYNSPLHF
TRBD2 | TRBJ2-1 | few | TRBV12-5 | TGTGCTAGTGGCCCCGGCAGCGGGGGTTACTACAATGAGCAGTTCTTC | CASGPGSGGYYNEQFF
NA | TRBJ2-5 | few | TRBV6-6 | TGTGCCAGCAACACACGGGGAGGCCAAGAGACCCAGTACTTC | CASNTRGGQETQYF
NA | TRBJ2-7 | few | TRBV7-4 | TGTGCCAGCAGCCTTACAGCCCACGAGCAGTACTTC | CASSLTAHEQYF
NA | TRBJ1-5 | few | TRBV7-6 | TGTGCCAGCAGCTTAGAAAGGGGCGACAATCAGCCCCAGCATTTT | CASSLERGDNQPQHF
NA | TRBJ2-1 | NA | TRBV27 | TGTGCCAGCAGACGGGACTTCTACAATGAGCAGTTCTTC | CASRRDFYNEQFF
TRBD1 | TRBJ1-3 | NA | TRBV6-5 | TGTGCCAGCAGTGTATCCGGACAGGAGGCTGGAAACACCATATATTTT | CASSVSGQEAGNTIYF
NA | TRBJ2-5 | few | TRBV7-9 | TGTGCCAGCACCCCGGACAGTCAAGAGACCCAGTACTTC | CASTPDSQETQYF
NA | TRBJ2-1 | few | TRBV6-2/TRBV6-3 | TGTGCCAGCACCTTTGGGAGACATGAGCAGTTCTTC | CASTFGRHEQFF
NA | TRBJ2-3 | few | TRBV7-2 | TGTGCCAGCAGCTTAAACAGCAGGGGTCGTGCAGATACGCAGTATTTT | CASSLNSRGRADTQYF
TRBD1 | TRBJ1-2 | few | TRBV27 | TGTGCCAGCAGTCGTCCCGGGACAGGGGATGGCTACACCTTC | CASSRPGTGDGYTF
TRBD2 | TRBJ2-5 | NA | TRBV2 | TGTGCCAGCAGTGAAGCAAGGACTAGCGGGGGGCGCCGCGCTGAGACCCAGTACTTC | CASSEARTSGGRRAETQYF
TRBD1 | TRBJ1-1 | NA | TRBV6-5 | TGTGCCAGCAGTTACTACGGACAGGGGAACACTGAAGCTTTCTTT | CASSYYGQGNTEAFF
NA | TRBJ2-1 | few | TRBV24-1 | TGTGCCACCAGCGTAAGGGGTTATGAGGACAATGAGCAGTTCTTC | CATSVRGYEDNEQFF
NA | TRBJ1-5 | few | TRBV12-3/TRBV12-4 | TGTGCCAGTTGGACTGGGCCAAATCAGCCCCAGCATTTT | CASWTGPNQPQHF
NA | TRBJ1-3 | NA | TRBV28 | TGTGCCAGCAGTTCCCGACAGGCTGGAAACACCATATATTTT | CASSSRQAGNTIYF
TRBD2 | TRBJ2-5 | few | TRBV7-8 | TGTGCCAGCAGCCTCACTAGCGTAGAGACCCAGTACTTC | CASSLTSVETQYF
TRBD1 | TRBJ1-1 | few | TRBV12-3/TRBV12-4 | TGTGCCAGCAGTTTCCGGGACAGGGGGACTGAAGCTTTCTTT | CASSFRDRGTEAFF
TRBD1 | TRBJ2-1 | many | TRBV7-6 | TGTGCCAGCAGCTTAGCTTCGGACAGGGTGACGCGGAATGAGCAGTTCTTC | CASSLASDRVTRNEQFF
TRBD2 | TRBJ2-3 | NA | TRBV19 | TGTGCCAGTATCTCGGGGGGACTAAGACTAGCGGGGAGTCCTAGCACAGATACGCAGTATTTT | CASISGGLRLAGSPSTDTQYF
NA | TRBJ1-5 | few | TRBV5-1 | TGCGCCAGCAGCTTGTCAGAATGGGGATCGAGTCAGCCCCAGCATTTT | CASSLSEWGSSQPQHF
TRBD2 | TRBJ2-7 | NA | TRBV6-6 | TGTGCCAGCGGGATAGCGGGTGCGAGCTCCTACGAGCAGTACTTC | CASGIAGASSYEQYF
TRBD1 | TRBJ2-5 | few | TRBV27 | TGTGCCAGCAGTCCCGACAGGGCAGAGACCCAGTACTTC | CASSPDRAETQYF